Below, 10 T cell receptor beta chains from the same sample are listed, as sequenced in a study of cytotoxic CD8 clonotypes in ibrutinib-treated CLL. Some clones are missing from TCRdb's copy, which holds only in-frame ones; the method was immunoSEQ multiplex PCR. The data show roughly 160,000 clones, 70% to 85% seen once. Sequencing was performed on PBMCs, taken after 24 months of ibrutinib treatment. These receptors were obtained from a human donor with chronic lymphocytic leukemia.

This clone came up a few times. The CDR3 region has the DNA TGTGCCAGCAGCGATCCGGGACAGATCACAGATACGCAGTATTTT. Its protein is CASSDPGQITDTQYF. This chain joins TRBV2 and TRBJ2-3; 7 bases fit TRBD1. Per the germline V gene, CDR1 is SNHLY and CDR2 is FYNNEI. V was pared by 6 bases and J by 2 bases, with 8 bases of the junction left unmatched. This CDR3 has 15 residues.

This chain joins TRBV7-3 and TRBJ2-3; tentatively, D is TRBD2 (6 bases). CDR3 length: 19 residues. Germline V gene lookup returns CDR1 SGHTA and CDR2 FQGTGA. The V and J ends lost 1 base and 1 base respectively, with 21 bases between them. CDR3 in DNA: TGTGCCAGCAGCTTAAGTAATCCAACGCGGGAATTTGGCACAGATACGCAGTATTTT. Residues: CASSLSNPTREFGTDTQYF.

The chain links TRBV6-1 to TRBJ2-5; 9 bases agree with TRBD1. The J segment lost 6 bases and the V segment lost 2 bases, leaving 13 bases of the junction unmatched. Per the germline V gene, CDR1 is MNHNS and CDR2 is SASEGT. This CDR3 is built from 17 residues. CDR3 nucleotide sequence: TGTGCCAGCAGTGAAACCAACAGGGGGCTAATTCAAAAGACCCAGTACTTC. The encoded protein is CASSETNRGLIQKTQYF.

V usage is TRBV27 and J usage is TRBJ2-1, with 7 bases matching TRBD2. Germline assignment: CDR1 MNHEY and CDR2 SMNVEV (reference sequence). Trimming cost V 1 base and J 4 bases; bases outside gene matches: 7. This CDR3 comprises 16 residues. CDR3: CASSLLRERGYNEQFF. The CDR3 DNA sequence: TGTGCCAGCAGTTTATTGCGGGAGCGGGGATACAATGAGCAGTTCTTC.

The rearrangement joins TRBV29-1 to TRBJ1-1, with 10 bases fitting TRBD1. The germline V gene has CDR1 SQVTM and CDR2 ANQGSEA. Unmatched junction bases numbered 3, after V lost 5 bases and J lost 6 bases. The CDR3 loop spans 12 amino acids. CDR3 protein: CSVSDRGAEAFF. CDR3 in DNA: TGCAGCGTTTCGGACAGGGGGGCTGAAGCTTTCTTT.

The J gene is TRBJ2-3, the V gene TRBV6-5; 8 nucleotides align to TRBD1. J lost 6 bases, V lost 5 bases, and 10 bases had no gene match. In germline, CDR1 is MNHEY, CDR2 SVGAGI. The CDR3 sequence is 15 residues long. The CDR3 nucleotides read TGTGCCAGCAGTCTTCCAGGGGGCCCATTGGATACGCAGTATTTT. This encodes CASSLPGGPLDTQYF.

This clone has a handful of counts. The chain joins TRBV6-5 to TRBJ1-2; D gene uncertain. CDR3 length: 13 amino acids. CDR1 is MNHEY, CDR2 SVGAGI, per germline. Trimming shortened V by 5 bases and J by 14 bases, and 21 bases separated the two germline ends. The CDR3 sequence is CASSTNAAREGTF. In nucleotides, the CDR3 is TGTGCCAGCAGTACCAATGCTGCGAGGGAAGGGACCTTC.

The V gene is TRBV6-5, the J gene TRBJ1-2, with D tentatively TRBD1 (6 bases). The CDR3 runs 13 residues. Trimming removed 4 bases from V and 3 bases from J, with 9 bases in between. Germline assignment: CDR1 MNHEY and CDR2 SVGAGI. The CDR3 nucleotides are TGTGCCAGCAGTTGGGACATAGACTATGGCTACACCTTC. Amino acids: CASSWDIDYGYTF.

The chain employs TRBV10-2 and TRBJ1-4; D unclear. Trimming cost V 0 bases and J 7 bases, with 12 bases left between them. This CDR3 region has 15 residues. Germline V gives CDR1 WSHSY, CDR2 SAAADI. The CDR3 bases are TGCGCCAGCAGTGAGTCGTTAAGTGAGGGTGAAAAACTGTTTTTT. This sequence encodes CASSESLSEGEKLFF.

The V call is TRBV2, the J call TRBJ1-1, with D possibly being TRBD1 (5 bases). This CDR3 spans 14 amino acids. Germline CDR1 is SNHLY and CDR2 is FYNNEI. Trimming removed 6 bases from V and 5 bases from J, with 16 bases in between. In nucleotides, the CDR3 is TGTGCCAGCAGGGACCCCGCAGGGAGAACTGAAGCTTTCTTT. Its translation: CASRDPAGRTEAFF.